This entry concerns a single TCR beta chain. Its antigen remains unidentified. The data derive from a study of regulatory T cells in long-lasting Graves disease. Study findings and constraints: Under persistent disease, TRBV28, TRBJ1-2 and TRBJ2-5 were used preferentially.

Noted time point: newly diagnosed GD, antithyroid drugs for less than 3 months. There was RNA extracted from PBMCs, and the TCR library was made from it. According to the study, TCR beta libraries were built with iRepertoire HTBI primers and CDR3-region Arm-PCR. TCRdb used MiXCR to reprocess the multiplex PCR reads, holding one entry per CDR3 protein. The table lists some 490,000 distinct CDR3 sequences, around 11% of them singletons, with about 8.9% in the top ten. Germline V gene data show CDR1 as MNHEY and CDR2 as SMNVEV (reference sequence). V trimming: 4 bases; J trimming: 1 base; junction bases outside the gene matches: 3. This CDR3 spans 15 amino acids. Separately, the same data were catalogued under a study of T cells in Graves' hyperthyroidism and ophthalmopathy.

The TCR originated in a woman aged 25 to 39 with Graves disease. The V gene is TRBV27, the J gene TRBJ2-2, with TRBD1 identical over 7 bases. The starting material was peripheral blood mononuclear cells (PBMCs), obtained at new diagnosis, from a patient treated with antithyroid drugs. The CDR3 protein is CASSWTGVNTGELFF. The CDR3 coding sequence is TGTGCCAGCAGTTGGACAGGCGTGAACACCGGGGAGCTGTTTTTT.